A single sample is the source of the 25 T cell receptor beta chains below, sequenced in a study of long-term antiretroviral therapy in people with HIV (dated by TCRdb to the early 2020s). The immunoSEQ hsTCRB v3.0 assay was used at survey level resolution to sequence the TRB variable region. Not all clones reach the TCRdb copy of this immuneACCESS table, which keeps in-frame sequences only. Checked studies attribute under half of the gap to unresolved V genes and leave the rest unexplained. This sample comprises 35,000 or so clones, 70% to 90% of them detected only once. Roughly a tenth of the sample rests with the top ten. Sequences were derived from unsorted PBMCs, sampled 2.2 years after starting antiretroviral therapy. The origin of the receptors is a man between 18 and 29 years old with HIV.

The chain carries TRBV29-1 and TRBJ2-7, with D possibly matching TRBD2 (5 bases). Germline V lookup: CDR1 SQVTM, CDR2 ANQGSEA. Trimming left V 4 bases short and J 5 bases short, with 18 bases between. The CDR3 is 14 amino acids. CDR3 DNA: TGCAGCGTTGTCGGTTCCGGGAAGGTAGACGAGCAGTACTTC. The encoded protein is CSVVGSGKVDEQYF.

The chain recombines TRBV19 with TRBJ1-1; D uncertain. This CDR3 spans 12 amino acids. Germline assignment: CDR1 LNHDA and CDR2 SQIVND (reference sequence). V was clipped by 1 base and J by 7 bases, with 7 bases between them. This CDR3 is CASSIGALEAFF. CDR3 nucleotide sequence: TGTGCCAGTAGTATAGGAGCGCTTGAAGCTTTCTTT.

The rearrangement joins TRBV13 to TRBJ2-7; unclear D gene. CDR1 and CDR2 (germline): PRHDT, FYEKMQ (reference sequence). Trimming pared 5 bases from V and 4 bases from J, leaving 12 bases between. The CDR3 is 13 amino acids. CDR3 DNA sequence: TGTGCCAGCAGCGCCCTGTCCCCGTACGAGCAGTACTTC. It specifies CASSALSPYEQYF.

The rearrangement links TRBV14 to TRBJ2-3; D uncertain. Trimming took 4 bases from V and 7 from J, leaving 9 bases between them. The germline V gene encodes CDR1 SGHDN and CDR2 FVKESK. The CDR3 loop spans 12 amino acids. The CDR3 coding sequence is TGTGCCAGCAGCCGCGCTCGCAATACGCAGTATTTT. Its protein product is CASSRARNTQYF. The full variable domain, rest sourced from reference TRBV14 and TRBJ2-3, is EAGVTQFPSHSVIEKGQTVTLRCDPISGHDNLYWYRRVMGKEIKFLLHFVKESKQDESGMPNNRFLAERTGGTYSTLKVQPAELEDSGVYFCASSRARNTQYFGPGTRLTVL.

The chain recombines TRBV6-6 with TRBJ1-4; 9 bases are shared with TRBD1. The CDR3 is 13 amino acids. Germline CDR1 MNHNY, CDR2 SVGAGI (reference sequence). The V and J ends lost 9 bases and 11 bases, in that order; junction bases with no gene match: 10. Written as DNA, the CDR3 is TGTGCCAGTGGACAGGGGACAGGGCTCAAACTGTTTTTT. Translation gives CASGQGTGLKLFF.

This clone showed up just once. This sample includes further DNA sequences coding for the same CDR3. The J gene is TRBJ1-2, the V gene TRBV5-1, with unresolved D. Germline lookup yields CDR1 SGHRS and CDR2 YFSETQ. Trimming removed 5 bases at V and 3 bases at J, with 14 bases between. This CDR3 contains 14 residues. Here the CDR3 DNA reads TGCGCCAGCAGTCCCTATGGCGAGGACTATGGCTACACCTTC. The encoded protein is CASSPYGEDYGYTF.

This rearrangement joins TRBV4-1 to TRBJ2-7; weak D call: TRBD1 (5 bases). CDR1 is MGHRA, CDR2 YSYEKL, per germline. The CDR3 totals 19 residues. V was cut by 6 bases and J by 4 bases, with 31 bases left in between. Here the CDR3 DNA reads TGCGCCAGCAGTTTTGACAGATTACGAGCAAGGCGGTCAGATTACGAGCAGTACTTC. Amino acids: CASSFDRLRARRSDYEQYF.

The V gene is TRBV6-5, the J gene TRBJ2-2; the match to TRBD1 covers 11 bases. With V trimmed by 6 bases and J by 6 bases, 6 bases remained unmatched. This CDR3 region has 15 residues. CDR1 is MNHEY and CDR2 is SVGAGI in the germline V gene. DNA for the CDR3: TGTGCCAGCAGGGCCCGGACAGGGGGCCCCGGGGAGCTGTTTTTT. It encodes CASRARTGGPGELFF.

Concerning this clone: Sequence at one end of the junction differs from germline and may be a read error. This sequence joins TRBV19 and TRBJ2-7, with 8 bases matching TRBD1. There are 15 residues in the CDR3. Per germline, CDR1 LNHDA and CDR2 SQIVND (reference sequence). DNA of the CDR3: TGTACCAGTAGTGCCGCGACAGGGGCGACCTACGAGCAGTACTTC. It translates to CTSSAATGATYEQYF.

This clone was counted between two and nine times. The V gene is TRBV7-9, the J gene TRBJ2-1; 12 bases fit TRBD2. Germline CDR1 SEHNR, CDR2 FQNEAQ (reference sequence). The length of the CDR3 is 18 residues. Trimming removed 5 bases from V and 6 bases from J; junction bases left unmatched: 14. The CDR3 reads CASSPSSASGGAFNEQFF. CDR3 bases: TGTGCCAGCAGCCCCTCTTCGGCTAGCGGGGGGGCCTTCAATGAGCAGTTCTTC. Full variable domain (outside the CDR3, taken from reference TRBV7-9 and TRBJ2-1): DTGVSQNPRHKITKRGQNVTFRCDPISEHNRLYWYRQTLGQGPEFLTYFQNEAQLEKSRLLSDRFSAERPKGSFSTLEIQRTEQGDSAMYLCASSPSSASGGAFNEQFFGPGTRLTVL.

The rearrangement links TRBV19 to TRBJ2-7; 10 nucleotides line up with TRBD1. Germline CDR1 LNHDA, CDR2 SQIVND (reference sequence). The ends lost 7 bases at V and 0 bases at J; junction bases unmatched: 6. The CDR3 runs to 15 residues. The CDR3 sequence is CASTPRDRGSYEQYF. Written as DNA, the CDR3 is TGTGCCAGTACCCCCCGGGACAGGGGCTCCTACGAGCAGTACTTC.

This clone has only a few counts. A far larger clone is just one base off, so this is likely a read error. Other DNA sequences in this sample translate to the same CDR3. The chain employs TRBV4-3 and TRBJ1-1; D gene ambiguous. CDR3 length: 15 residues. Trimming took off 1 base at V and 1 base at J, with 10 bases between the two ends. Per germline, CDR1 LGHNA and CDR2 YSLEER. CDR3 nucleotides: TGCGCCAGCAGCCAAGGAGGACCCTCGAACACTGAAGCTTTCTTT. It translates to CASSQGGPSNTEAFF.

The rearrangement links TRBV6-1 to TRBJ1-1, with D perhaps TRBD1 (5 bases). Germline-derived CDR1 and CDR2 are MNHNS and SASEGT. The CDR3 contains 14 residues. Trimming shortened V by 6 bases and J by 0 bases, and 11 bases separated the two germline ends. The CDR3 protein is CASREGPLNTEAFF. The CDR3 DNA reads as TGTGCCAGCAGGGAGGGGCCTTTGAACACTGAAGCTTTCTTT.

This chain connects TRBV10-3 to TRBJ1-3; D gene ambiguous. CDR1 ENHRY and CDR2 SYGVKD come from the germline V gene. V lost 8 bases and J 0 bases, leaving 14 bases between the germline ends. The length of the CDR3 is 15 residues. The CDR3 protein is CAIGFSDFSGNTIYF. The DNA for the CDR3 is TGTGCCATCGGCTTTAGTGATTTCTCTGGAAACACCATATATTTT.

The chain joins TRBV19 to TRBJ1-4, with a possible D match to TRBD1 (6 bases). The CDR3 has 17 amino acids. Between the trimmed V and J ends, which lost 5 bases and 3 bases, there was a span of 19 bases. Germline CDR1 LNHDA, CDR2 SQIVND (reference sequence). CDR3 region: CASSSFRGGEANEKLFF. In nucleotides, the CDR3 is TGTGCCAGTAGTTCCTTTCGTGGGGGCGAGGCTAATGAAAAACTGTTTTTT.

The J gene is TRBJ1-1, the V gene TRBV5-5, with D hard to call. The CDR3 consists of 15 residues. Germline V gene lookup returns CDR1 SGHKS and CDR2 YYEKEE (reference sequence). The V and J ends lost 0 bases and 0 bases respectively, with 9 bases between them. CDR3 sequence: CASSLVGPLNTEAFF. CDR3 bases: TGTGCCAGCAGCTTGGTAGGACCTTTGAACACTGAAGCTTTCTTT.

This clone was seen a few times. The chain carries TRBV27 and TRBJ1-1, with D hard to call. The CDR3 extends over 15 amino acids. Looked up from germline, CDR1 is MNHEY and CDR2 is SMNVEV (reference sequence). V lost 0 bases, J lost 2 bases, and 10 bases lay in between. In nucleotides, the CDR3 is TGTGCCAGCAGTTTATCCCCGGACCATAACACTGAAGCTTTCTTT. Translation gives CASSLSPDHNTEAFF.

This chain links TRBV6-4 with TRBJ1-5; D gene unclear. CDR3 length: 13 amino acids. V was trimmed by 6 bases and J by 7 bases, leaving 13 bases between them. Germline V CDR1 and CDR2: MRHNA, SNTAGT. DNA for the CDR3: TGTGCCAGCAGCTCAGTCTTCGGCCAGCCCCAGCATTTT. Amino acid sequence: CASSSVFGQPQHF.

CDR3 sequence (DNA): TGCGCCAGCAGCCAAGATCTGGCGGGACACTACAATGAGCAGTTCTTC. Translating gives CASSQDLAGHYNEQFF. V gene TRBV4-3 combines with J gene TRBJ2-1; D possibly uses TRBD1 or TRBD2 (6 bases each). CDR1 and CDR2 (germline): LGHNA, YSLEER. V was clipped by 0 bases and J by 3 bases, with 12 bases between them. The CDR3 is made up of 16 amino acids.

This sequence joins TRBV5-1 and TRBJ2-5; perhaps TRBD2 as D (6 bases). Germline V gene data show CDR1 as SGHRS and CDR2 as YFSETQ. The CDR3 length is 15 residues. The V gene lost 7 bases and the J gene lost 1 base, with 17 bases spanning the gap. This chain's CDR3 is CASGTSSASQETQYF. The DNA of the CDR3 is TGCGCCAGCGGAACTTCTAGCGCAAGCCAAGAGACCCAGTACTTC.

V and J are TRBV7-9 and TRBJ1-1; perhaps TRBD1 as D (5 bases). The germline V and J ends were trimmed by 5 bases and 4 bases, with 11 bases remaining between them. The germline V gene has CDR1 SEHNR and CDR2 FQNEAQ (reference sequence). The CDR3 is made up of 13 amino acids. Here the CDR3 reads CASSRGGITEAFF. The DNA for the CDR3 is TGTGCCAGCAGCCGGGGGGGAATCACTGAAGCTTTCTTT.

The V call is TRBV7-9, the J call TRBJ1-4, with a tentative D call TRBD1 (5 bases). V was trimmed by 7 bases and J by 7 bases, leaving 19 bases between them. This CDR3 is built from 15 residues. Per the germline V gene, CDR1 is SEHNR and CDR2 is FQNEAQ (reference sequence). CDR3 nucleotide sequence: TGTGCCAGCACCGACCCGGGGACGGGGGGTGAAAAACTGTTTTTT. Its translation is CASTDPGTGGEKLFF.

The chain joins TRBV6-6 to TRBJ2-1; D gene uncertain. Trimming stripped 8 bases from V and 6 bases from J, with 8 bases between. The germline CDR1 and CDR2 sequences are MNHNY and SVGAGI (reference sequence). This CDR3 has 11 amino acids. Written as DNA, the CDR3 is TGTGCCAGCCTGAGAAGCAATGAGCAGTTCTTC. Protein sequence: CASLRSNEQFF.

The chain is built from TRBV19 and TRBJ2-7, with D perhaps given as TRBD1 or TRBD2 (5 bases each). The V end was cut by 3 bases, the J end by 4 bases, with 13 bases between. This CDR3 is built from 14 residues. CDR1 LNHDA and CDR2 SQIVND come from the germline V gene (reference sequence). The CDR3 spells CASSIGGARYEQYF. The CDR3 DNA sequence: TGTGCCAGTAGTATTGGGGGTGCTAGGTACGAGCAGTACTTC.

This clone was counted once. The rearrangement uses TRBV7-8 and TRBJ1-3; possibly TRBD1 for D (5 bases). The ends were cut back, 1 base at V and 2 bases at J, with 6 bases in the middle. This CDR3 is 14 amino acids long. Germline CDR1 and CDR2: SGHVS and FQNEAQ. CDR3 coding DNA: TGTGCCAGCAGCTTAGGGGGACCTGGAAACACCATATATTTT. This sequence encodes CASSLGGPGNTIYF.